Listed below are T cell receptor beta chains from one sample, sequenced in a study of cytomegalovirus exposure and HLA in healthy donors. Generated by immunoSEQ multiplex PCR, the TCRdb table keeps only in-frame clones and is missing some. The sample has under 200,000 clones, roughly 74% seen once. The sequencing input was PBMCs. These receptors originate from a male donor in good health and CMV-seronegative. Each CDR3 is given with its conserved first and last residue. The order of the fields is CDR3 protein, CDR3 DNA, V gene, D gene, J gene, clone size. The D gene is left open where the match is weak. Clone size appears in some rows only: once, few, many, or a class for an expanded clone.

CDR3 protein: CASSLTIGAGPNSGNTIYF
CDR3 DNA: TGTGCCAGCAGCCTAACCATAGGGGCGGGACCCAACTCTGGAAACACCATATATTTT
V gene: TRBV7-9
D gene: -
J gene: TRBJ1-3
clone size: once

CDR3 protein: CASSPPEREAFF
CDR3 DNA: TGTGCCAGCTCACCACCGGAGAGAGAAGCTTTCTTT
V gene: TRBV18
D gene: -
J gene: TRBJ1-1
clone size: -

CDR3 protein: CASSYPGGLETQYF
CDR3 DNA: TGTGCCAGCAGTTACCCGGGGGGGCTGGAGACCCAGTACTTC
V gene: TRBV6-6
D gene: TRBD2
J gene: TRBJ2-5
clone size: -

CDR3 protein: CASSPPGTGSYEQYF
CDR3 DNA: TGTGCCAGCAGCCCCCCTGGGACAGGCTCCTACGAGCAGTACTTC
V gene: TRBV7-9
D gene: TRBD1
J gene: TRBJ2-7
clone size: -

CDR3 protein: CASSSQGSSYNEQFF
CDR3 DNA: TGTGCCAGCAGCTCCCAGGGAAGCTCCTACAATGAGCAGTTCTTC
V gene: TRBV7-8
D gene: -
J gene: TRBJ2-1
clone size: once

CDR3 protein: CATSRNRELAYEQYF
CDR3 DNA: TGTGCCACCAGCAGAAACCGGGAACTAGCCTACGAGCAGTACTTC
V gene: TRBV15
D gene: -
J gene: TRBJ2-7
clone size: -

CDR3 protein: CASSLGLQGIQYF
CDR3 DNA: TGTGCCAGCAGCTTGGGCCTACAAGGCATTCAGTACTTC
V gene: TRBV7-9
D gene: -
J gene: TRBJ2-4
clone size: -

CDR3 protein: CASSWAHGHEQYF
CDR3 DNA: TGTGCCAGCAGCTGGGCTCACGGCCACGAGCAGTACTTC
V gene: TRBV7-2
D gene: -
J gene: TRBJ2-7
clone size: few

CDR3 protein: CASTPTSGSYNEQFF
CDR3 DNA: TGTGCCAGCACTCCGACTAGCGGGAGCTACAATGAGCAGTTCTTC
V gene: TRBV2
D gene: TRBD2
J gene: TRBJ2-1
clone size: -

CDR3 protein: CASGLGIRGTEAFF
CDR3 DNA: TGTGCTAGTGGTTTGGGGATCAGGGGTACTGAAGCTTTCTTT
V gene: TRBV12-5
D gene: -
J gene: TRBJ1-1
clone size: -

CDR3 protein: CASSSPGVTGYTF
CDR3 DNA: TGTGCCAGCAGCTCCCCAGGGGTGACCGGCTACACCTTC
V gene: TRBV21-1
D gene: -
J gene: TRBJ1-2
clone size: -

CDR3 protein: CASSTLASSSYNEQFF
CDR3 DNA: TGTGCCAGCAGCACATTAGCCTCGAGCTCCTACAATGAGCAGTTCTTC
V gene: TRBV9
D gene: -
J gene: TRBJ2-1
clone size: -

CDR3 protein: CASSSQGNQPQHF
CDR3 DNA: TGTGCCAGCAGTTCACAGGGGAATCAGCCCCAGCATTTT
V gene: TRBV2
D gene: TRBD1
J gene: TRBJ1-5
clone size: -

CDR3 protein: CASKISQGSYEQYF
CDR3 DNA: TGTGCCAGCAAGATCAGTCAGGGCTCCTACGAGCAGTACTTC
V gene: TRBV27
D gene: -
J gene: TRBJ2-7
clone size: -

CDR3 protein: CASREGGSRNEQFF
CDR3 DNA: TGTGCCAGCCGCGAAGGAGGGTCACGGAATGAGCAGTTCTTC
V gene: TRBV7-3
D gene: -
J gene: TRBJ2-1
clone size: -

CDR3 protein: CAISDPGTGGPYEQYF
CDR3 DNA: TGTGCCATCAGTGACCCCGGGACAGGGGGCCCCTACGAGCAGTACTTC
V gene: TRBV10-3
D gene: TRBD1
J gene: TRBJ2-7
clone size: -

CDR3 protein: CASSSSGTGGAKNIQYF
CDR3 DNA: TGTGCCAGCAGTTCCTCCGGGACAGGGGGGGCCAAAAACATTCAGTACTTC
V gene: TRBV28
D gene: TRBD1
J gene: TRBJ2-4
clone size: -

CDR3 protein: CASSFAGFGEGYTF
CDR3 DNA: TGTGCCAGCAGTTTTGCAGGGTTCGGAGAAGGCTACACCTTC
V gene: TRBV28
D gene: -
J gene: TRBJ1-2
clone size: -

CDR3 protein: CASSVEFGNEQFF
CDR3 DNA: TGTGCCAGCAGTGTCGAATTCGGCAATGAGCAGTTCTTC
V gene: TRBV2
D gene: -
J gene: TRBJ2-1
clone size: -

CDR3 protein: CASSELGNQPQHF
CDR3 DNA: TGCGCCAGCAGTGAACTTGGCAATCAGCCCCAGCATTTT
V gene: TRBV10-2
D gene: -
J gene: TRBJ1-5
clone size: once

CDR3 protein: CASRRLGLAGGETQYF
CDR3 DNA: TGTGCCAGTAGGAGGTTGGGCCTAGCGGGAGGTGAGACCCAGTACTTC
V gene: TRBV19
D gene: TRBD2
J gene: TRBJ2-5
clone size: -

CDR3 protein: CASSPTQGGNTIYF
CDR3 DNA: TGTGCCAGCAGTCCTACGCAGGGTGGAAACACCATATATTTT
V gene: TRBV7-2
D gene: -
J gene: TRBJ1-3
clone size: -

CDR3 protein: CASSVPGGNTIYF
CDR3 DNA: TGTGCCAGCAGTGTCCCGGGAGGAAACACCATATATTTT
V gene: TRBV6-1
D gene: -
J gene: TRBJ1-3
clone size: -

CDR3 protein: CSVEGGNPSGNTIYF
CDR3 DNA: TGCAGCGTTGAAGGAGGCAACCCCTCTGGAAACACCATATATTTT
V gene: TRBV29-1
D gene: -
J gene: TRBJ1-3
clone size: -

CDR3 protein: CASSQEGGAYEQYF
CDR3 DNA: TGCGCCAGCAGCCAAGAGGGGGGGGCATACGAGCAGTACTTC
V gene: TRBV4-3
D gene: -
J gene: TRBJ2-7
clone size: -

CDR3 protein: CATGTGAGGASGELFF
CDR3 DNA: TGTGCCACTGGGACGGGGGCAGGGGGCGCCTCCGGGGAGCTGTTTTTT
V gene: TRBV19
D gene: TRBD1
J gene: TRBJ2-2
clone size: -

CDR3 protein: CASSLTSLAKSSYNEQFF
CDR3 DNA: TGTGCCAGCAGCTTAACCTCCCTTGCCAAGAGCTCCTACAATGAGCAGTTCTTC
V gene: TRBV7-9
D gene: -
J gene: TRBJ2-1
clone size: few

CDR3 protein: CASSLAITVGSYNEQFF
CDR3 DNA: TGTGCCAGCAGCTTGGCCATAACGGTTGGCTCCTACAATGAGCAGTTCTTC
V gene: TRBV5-5
D gene: -
J gene: TRBJ2-1
clone size: -